This T cell receptor (beta chain) was sequenced for a study of cytomegalovirus exposure and HLA in healthy donors. Findings and limits, study-wide: A list of about 180 TCR beta chains associated with cytomegalovirus was given.

Germline CDR1 is MDHEN and CDR2 is SYDVKM. The CDR3 totals 13 residues. V lost 0 bases and J lost 7; bases outside the gene matches: 0. The PCR ran on 60 Vbeta and 13 Jbeta primers. Libraries were prepared by immunoSEQ multiplex PCR; TCRdb keeps only in-frame clonotypes and omits some of them. The data show tens of thousands of clones, with about 80% seen just once and approximately 50% held by the top ten. As concerns this clone: Its antigen is as yet unknown.

V and J are TRBV28 and TRBJ1-2; TRBD1 matches at 9 bases. The sequence derives from a man in his forties or fifties in good health and CMV-seropositive. Input material: PBMCs. Here the CDR3 reads CASSLWTGGGYTF. The DNA for the CDR3 is TGTGCCAGCAGTTTATGGACAGGGGGTGGCTACACCTTC.